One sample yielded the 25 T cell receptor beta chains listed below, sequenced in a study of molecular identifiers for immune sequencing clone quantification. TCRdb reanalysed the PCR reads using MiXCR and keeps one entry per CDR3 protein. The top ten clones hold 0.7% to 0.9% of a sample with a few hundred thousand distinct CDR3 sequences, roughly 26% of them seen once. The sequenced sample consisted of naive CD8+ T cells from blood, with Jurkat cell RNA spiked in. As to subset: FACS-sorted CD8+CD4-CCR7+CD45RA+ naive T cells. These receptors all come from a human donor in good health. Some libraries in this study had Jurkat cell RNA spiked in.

The CDR3 spells CSFNPPGRAVETQYF. CDR3 DNA: TGCAGCTTTAACCCGCCGGGCAGGGCTGTGGAGACCCAGTACTTC. The chain uses TRBV29-1 and TRBJ2-5; TRBD1 is a possible D gene (5 bases). CDR1 is SQVTM, CDR2 ANQGSEA, per germline. The length of the CDR3 is 15 residues. With 8 bases removed from V and 5 bases from J, the gap between germline ends came to 24 bases.

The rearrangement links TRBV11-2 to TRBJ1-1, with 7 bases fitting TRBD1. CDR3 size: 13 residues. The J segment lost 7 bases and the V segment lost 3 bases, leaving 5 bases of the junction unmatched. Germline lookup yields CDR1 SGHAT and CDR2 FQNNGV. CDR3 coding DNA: TGTGCCAGCAGCTTTTGGGACAGAGTTGAAGCTTTCTTT. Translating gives CASSFWDRVEAFF.

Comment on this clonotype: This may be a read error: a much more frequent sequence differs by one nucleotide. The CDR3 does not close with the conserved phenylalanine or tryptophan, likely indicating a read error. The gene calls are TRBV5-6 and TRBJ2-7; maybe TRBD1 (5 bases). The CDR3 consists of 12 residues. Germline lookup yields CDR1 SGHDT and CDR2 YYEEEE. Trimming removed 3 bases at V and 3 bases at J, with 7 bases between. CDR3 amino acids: CASSYQGYEQYL. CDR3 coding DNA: TGTGCCAGCAGCTACCAGGGCTACGAGCAGTACTTA.

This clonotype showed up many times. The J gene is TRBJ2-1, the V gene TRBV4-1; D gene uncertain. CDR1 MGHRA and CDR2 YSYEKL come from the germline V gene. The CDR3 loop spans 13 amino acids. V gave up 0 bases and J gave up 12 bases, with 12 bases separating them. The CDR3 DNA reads TGCGCCAGCAGCCAAGATACAGTGCTCGTGCAGTTCTTC. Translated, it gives CASSQDTVLVQFF.

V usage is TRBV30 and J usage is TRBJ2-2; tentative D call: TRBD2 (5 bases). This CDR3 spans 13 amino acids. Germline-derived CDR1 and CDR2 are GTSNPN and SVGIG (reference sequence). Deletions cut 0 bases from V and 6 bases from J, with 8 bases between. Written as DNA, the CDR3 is TGTGCCTGGAGTGTACTAGGGTCCGGGGAGCTGTTTTTT. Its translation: CAWSVLGSGELFF.

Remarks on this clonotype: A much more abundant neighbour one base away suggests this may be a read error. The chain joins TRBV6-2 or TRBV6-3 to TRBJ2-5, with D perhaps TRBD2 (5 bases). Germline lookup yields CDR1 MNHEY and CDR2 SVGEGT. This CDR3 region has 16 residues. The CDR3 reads CASSYSKEGQQGTQYF. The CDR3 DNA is TGTGCCAGCAGTTACTCGAAAGAGGGCCAACAAGGGACCCAGTACTTC.

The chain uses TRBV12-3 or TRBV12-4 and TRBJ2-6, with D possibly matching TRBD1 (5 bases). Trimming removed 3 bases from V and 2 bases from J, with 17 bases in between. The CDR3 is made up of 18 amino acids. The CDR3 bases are TGTGCCAGCAGTTTCTTATTGGCAGGGCTTGCTGGGGCCAACGTCCTGACTTTC. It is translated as CASSFLLAGLAGANVLTF.

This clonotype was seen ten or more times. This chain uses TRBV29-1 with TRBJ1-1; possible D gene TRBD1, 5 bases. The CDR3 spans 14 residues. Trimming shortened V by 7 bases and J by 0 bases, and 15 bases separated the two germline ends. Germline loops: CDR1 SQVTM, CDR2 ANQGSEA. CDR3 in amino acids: CSAAGRGMNTEAFF. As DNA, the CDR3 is TGCAGCGCGGCGGGTAGGGGAATGAACACTGAAGCTTTCTTT.

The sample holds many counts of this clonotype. CDR3 bases: TGTGCCAGCACCACGGATCAAACAGGGTCTGGGGCCAACGTCCTGACTTTC. It translates to CASTTDQTGSGANVLTF. This chain uses TRBV28 with TRBJ2-6, with D tentatively TRBD1 (6 bases). Per germline, CDR1 MDHEN and CDR2 SYDVKM. The CDR3 extends over 17 amino acids. Trimming pared 7 bases from V and 1 base from J, leaving 17 bases between.

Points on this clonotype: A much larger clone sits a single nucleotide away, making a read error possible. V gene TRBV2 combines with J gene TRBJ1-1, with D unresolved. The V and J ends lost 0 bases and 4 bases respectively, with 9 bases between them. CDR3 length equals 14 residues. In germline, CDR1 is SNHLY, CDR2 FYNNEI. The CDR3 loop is CASSEARLSTEAFF. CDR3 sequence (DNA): TGTGCCAGCAGTGAAGCGCGCCTGAGCACTGAAGCTTTCTTT.

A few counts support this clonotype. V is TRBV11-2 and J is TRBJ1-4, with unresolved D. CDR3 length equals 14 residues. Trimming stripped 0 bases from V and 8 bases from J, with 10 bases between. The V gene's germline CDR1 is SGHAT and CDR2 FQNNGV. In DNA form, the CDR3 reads TGTGCCAGCAGCTTAGACGTGCTGGGGGAAAAACTGTTTTTT. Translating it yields CASSLDVLGEKLFF.

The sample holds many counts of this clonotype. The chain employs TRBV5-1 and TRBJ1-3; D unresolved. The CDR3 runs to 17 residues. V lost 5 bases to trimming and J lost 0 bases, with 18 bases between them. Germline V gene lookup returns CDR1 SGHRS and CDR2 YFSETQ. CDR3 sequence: CASSSSPPGTSGNTIYF. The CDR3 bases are TGCGCCAGCAGTTCTTCCCCCCCTGGCACCTCTGGAAACACCATATATTTT.

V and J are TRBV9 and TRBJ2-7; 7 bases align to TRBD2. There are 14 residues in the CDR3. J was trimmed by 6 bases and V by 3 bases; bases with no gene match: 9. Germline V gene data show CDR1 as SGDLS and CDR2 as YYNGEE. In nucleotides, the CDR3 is TGTGCCAGCAGCGGGGGGGGAGTAGCCCCCGAGCAGTACTTC. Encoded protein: CASSGGGVAPEQYF.

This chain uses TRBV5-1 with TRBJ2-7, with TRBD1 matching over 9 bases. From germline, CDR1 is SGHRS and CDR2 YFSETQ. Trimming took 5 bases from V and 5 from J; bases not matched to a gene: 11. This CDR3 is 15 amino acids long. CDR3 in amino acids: CASRDSPGQGNEQYF. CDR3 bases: TGCGCCAGCAGAGACTCACCGGGACAGGGCAACGAGCAGTACTTC.

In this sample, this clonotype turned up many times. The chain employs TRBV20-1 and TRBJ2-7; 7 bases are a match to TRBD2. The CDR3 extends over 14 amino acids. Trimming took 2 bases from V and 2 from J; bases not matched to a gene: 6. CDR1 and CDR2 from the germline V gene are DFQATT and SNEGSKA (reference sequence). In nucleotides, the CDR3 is TGCAGTGCTAGAAGGCTAGCGGAGACCTACGAGCAGTACTTC. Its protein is CSARRLAETYEQYF.

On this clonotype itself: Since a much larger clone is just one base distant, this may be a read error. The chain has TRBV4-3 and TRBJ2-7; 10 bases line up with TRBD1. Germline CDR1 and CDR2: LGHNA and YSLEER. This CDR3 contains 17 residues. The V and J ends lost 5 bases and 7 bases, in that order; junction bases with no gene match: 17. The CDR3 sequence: CASSEVHGGQGQEEQYF. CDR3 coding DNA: TGCGCCAGCAGCGAAGTCCATGGGGGACAGGGGCAAGAGGAGCAGTACTTC.

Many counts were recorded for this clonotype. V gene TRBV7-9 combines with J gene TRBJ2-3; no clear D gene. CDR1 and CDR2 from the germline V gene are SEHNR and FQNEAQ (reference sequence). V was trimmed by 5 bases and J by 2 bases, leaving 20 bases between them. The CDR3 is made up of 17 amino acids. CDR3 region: CASSHTTAKSPTDTQYF. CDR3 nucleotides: TGTGCCAGCAGCCACACAACAGCCAAAAGCCCCACAGATACGCAGTATTTT.

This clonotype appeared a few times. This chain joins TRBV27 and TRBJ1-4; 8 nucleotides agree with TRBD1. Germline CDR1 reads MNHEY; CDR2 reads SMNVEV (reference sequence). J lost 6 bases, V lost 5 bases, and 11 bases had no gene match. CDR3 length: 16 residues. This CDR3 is CASSALQGAQDEKLFF. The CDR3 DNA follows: TGTGCCAGCAGTGCACTTCAGGGGGCGCAGGATGAAAAACTGTTTTTT. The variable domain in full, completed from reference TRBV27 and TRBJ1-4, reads EAQVTQNPRYLITVTGKKLTVTCSQNMNHEYMSWYRQDPGLGLRQIYYSMNVEVTDKGDVPEGYKVSRKEKRNFPLILESPSPNQTSLYFCASSALQGAQDEKLFFGSGTQLSVL.

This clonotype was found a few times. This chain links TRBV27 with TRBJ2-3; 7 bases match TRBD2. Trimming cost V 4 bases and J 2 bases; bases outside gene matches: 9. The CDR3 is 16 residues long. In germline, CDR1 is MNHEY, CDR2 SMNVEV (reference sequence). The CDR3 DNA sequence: TGTGCCAGCAGTTCCGGACTAGTTTACTCCACAGATACGCAGTATTTT. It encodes CASSSGLVYSTDTQYF.

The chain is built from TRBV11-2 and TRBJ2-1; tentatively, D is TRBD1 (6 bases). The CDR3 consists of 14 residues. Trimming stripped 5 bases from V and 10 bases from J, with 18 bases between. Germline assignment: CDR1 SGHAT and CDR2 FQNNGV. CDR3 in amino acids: CASSPWTAKYEQFF. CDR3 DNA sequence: TGTGCCAGCAGCCCTTGGACAGCCAAATACGAGCAGTTCTTC.

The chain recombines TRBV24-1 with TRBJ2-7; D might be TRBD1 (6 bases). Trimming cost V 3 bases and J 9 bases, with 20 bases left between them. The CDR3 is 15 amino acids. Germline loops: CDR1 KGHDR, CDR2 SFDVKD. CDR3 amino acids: CATSDATGTRVGQYF. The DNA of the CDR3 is TGTGCCACCAGTGATGCGACAGGCACCCGTGTAGGGCAGTACTTC.

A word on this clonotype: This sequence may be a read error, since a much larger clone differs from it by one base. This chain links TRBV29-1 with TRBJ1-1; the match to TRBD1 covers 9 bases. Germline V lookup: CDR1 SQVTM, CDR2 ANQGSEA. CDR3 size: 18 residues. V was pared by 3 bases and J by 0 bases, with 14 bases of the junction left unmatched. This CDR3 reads CSVESQGALLFLNTEAFF. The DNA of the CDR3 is TGCAGCGTTGAGTCACAGGGGGCTCTTTTATTTCTGAACACTGAAGCTTTCTTT.

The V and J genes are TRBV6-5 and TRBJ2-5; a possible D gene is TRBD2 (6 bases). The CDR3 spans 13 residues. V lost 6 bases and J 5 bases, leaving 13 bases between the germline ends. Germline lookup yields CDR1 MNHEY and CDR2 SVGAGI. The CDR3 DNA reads TGTGCCAGCAGCTCGCGGGGTTGGGAGACCCAGTACTTC. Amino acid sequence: CASSSRGWETQYF.

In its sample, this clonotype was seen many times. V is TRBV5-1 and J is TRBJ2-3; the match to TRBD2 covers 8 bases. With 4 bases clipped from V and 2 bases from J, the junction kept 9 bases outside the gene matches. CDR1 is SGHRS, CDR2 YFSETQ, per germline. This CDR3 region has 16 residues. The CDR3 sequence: CASSQVLAEHTDTQYF. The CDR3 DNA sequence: TGCGCCAGCAGCCAAGTACTAGCGGAACACACAGATACGCAGTATTTT. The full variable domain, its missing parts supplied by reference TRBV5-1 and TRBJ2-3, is KAGVTQTPRYLIKTRGQQVTLSCSPISGHRSVSWYQQTPGQGLQFLFEYFSETQRNKGNFPGRFSGRQFSNSRSEMNVSTLELGDSALYLCASSQVLAEHTDTQYFGPGTRLTVL.

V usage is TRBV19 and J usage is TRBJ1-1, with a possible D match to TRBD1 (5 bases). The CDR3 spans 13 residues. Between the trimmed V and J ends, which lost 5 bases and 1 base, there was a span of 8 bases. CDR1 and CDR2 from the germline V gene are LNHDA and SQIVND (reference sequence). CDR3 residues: CASSDRPNTEAFF. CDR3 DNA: TGTGCCAGTAGTGACAGACCGAACACTGAAGCTTTCTTT. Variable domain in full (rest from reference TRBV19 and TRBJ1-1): DGGITQSPKYLFRKEGQNVTLSCEQNLNHDAMYWYRQDPGQGLRLIYYSQIVNDFQKGDIAEGYSVSREKKESFPLTVTSAQKNPTAFYLCASSDRPNTEAFFGQGTRLTVV.